The clone carrying this TCR beta chain was found a few times. As yet, its antigen is unknown. This specimen belongs to a study of T cells in Graves' hyperthyroidism and ophthalmopathy. Trimming removed 4 bases from V and 5 bases from J, with 18 bases in between. The CDR3 contains 15 residues. The germline gives CDR1 SGDLS, CDR2 YYNGEE. Amplified TCR beta CDR3 regions came from RNA transcripts. HTBI primers drove first-round RT-PCR of the TCR CDR3. TCRdb re-derived calls from the multiplex PCR reads in MiXCR, one entry per CDR3 protein. Of about 530,000 distinct CDR3 sequences in the sample, roughly 17% were seen once. Study-wide points: Among clonotypes expanded in thyroid above 0.001, most were also found in blood. A 13 V-J model separated ophthalmopathy from stable hyperthyroidism.

The TCR originated in a woman younger than 30 with Graves' ophthalmopathy. Sequencing was done on a sample of blood. The chain couples TRBV9 to TRBJ1-2; D is ambiguous. In DNA form, the CDR3 reads TGTGCCAGCAGCCCTGCGAGTGGGATGAAGTATGGCTACACCTTC. Translation gives CASSPASGMKYGYTF.